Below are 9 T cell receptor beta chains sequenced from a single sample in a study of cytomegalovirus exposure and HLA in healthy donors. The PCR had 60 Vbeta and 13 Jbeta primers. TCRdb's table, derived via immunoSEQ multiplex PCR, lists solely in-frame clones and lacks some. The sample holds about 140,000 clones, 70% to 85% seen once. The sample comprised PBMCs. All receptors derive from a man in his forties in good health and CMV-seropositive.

The CDR3 reads CASSTPGDSSNQPQHF. Written as DNA, the CDR3 is TGTGCCAGTAGTACGCCCGGGGACTCGAGCAATCAGCCCCAGCATTTT. The chain links TRBV19 to TRBJ1-5, with TRBD1 as a possible D gene (5 bases). CDR1 is LNHDA and CDR2 is SQIVND in the germline V gene (reference sequence). The CDR3 spans 16 residues. Deletions cut 4 bases from V and 1 base from J, with 14 bases between.

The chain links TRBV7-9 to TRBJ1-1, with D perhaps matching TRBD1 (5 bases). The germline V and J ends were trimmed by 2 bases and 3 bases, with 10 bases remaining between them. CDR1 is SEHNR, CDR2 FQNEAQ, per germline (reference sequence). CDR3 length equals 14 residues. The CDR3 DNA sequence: TGTGCCAGCAGCTTAAAAGGACACGACACTGAAGCTTTCTTT. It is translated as CASSLKGHDTEAFF.

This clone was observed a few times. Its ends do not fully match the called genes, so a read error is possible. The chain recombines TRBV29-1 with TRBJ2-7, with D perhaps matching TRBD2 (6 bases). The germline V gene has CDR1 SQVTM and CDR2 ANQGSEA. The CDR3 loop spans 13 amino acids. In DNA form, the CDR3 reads TGCAGCGTTGAGGGCGGGACCACCTACGAGCAGTCCTTC. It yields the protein CSVEGGTTYEQSF.

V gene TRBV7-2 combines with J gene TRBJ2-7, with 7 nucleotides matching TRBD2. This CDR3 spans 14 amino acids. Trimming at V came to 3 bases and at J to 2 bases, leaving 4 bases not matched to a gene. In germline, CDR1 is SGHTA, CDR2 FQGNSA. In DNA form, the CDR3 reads TGTGCCAGCAGCTTCAGTAGCGGGCCCTACGAGCAGTACTTC. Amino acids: CASSFSSGPYEQYF.

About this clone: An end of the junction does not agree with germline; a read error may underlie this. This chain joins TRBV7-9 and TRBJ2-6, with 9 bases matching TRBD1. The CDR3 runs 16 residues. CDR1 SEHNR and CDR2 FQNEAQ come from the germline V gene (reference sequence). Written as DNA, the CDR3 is TGTGCCAGCAGCTTGGGACAGGGCTCTGGGGCCAACGTCCTGGCTTTC. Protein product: CASSLGQGSGANVLAF.

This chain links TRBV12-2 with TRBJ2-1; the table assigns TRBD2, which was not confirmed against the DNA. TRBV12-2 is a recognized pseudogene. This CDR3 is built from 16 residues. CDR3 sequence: CASRLRLADSYNEQFF. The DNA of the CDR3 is TGTGCAAGTCGCTTAAGACTAGCAGACTCCTACAATGAGCAGTTCTTC.

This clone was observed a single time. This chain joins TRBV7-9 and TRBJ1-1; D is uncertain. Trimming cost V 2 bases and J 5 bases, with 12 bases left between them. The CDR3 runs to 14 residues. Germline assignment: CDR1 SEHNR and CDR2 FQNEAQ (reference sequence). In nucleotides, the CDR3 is TGTGCCAGCAGCTTAAACATCGAGGGAACTGAAGCTTTCTTT. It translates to CASSLNIEGTEAFF.

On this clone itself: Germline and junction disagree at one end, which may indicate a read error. Here the CDR3 DNA reads TGTGCTAGCAGCCAAGCGGGAGTCCTTAGTAATGAGCAGTTCTTC. It codes for CASSQAGVLSNEQFF. The V call is TRBV7-7, the J call TRBJ2-1, with 8 bases fitting TRBD2. Germline CDR1 is SSHAT and CDR2 is FNYEAQ (reference sequence). The CDR3 is 15 residues long.

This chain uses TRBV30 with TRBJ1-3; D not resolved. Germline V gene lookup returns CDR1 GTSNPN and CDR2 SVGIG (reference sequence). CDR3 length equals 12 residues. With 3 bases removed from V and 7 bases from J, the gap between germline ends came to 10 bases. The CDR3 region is CAWRVPGNTIYF. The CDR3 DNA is TGTGCCTGGAGGGTTCCCGGGAACACCATATATTTT.